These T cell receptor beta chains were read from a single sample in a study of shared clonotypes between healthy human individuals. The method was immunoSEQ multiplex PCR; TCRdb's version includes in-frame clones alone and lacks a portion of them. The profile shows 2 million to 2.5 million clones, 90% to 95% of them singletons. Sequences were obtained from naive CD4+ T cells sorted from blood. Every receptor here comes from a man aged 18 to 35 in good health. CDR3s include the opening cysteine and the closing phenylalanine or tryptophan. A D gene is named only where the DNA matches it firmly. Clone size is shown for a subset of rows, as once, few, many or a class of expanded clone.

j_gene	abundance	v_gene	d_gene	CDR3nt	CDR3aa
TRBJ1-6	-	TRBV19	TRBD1	TGTGCCAGTAGTACGGGACAGGGGGCTTCACCCCTCCACTTT	CASSTGQGASPLHF
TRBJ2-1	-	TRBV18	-	TGTGCCAGCTCACCTTTACCGGGAGTAGGGTCGTTCGATGAGCAGTTCTTC	CASSPLPGVGSFDEQFF
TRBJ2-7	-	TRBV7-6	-	TGTGCCAGCAGCTTAGGGGACGGTCCCTACGAGCAGTACTTC	CASSLGDGPYEQYF
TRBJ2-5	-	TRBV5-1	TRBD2	TGCGCCAGCAGCTTGGGACTAGCGGGAACTGGCGGAGAGACCCAGTACTTC	CASSLGLAGTGGETQYF
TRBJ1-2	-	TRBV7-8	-	TGTGCCAGCAGCCTAACTCCCCCACTAGGACAGTACTATGGCTACACCTTC	CASSLTPPLGQYYGYTF
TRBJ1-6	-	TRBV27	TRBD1	TGTGCCAGCAGTTCCGGACAGGTCAATTCACCCCTCCACTTT	CASSSGQVNSPLHF
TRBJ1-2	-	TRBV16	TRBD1	TGTGCCAGCAGCCACGGACAGGGTCGGGGCTACACCTTC	CASSHGQGRGYTF
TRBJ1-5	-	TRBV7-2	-	TGTGCCAGCAGCTTACAGGGGTATAGCAATCAGCCCCAGCATTTT	CASSLQGYSNQPQHF
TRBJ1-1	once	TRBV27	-	TGTGCCAGCAGTTTGGGGAGGGTGAACACTGAAGCTTTCTTT	CASSLGRVNTEAFF
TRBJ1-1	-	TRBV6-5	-	TGTGCCAGCAGTGAGTACACCTTGAACACTGAAGCTTTCTTT	CASSEYTLNTEAFF
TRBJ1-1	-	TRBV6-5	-	TGTGCCAGCACGTCCCAGTTGACCATGAACACTGAAGCTTTCTTT	CASTSQLTMNTEAFF
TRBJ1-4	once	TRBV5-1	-	TGCGCCAGCAGCCGGGGAGGAGGGAGAACTAATGAAAAACTGTTTTTT	CASSRGGGRTNEKLFF
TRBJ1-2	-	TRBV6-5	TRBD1	TGTGCCAGCAGAAAGACAGGGACGGCGGGCTATGGCTACACCTTC	CASRKTGTAGYGYTF
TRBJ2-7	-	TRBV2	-	TGTGCCAGCAGTGACCCCTACGAGCAGTACTTC	CASSDPYEQYF
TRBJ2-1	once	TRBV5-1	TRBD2	TGCGCCAGCAGCACGCCCCCCGGGACTAGCGGGGGGGGCTCCTACAATGAGCAGTTCTTC	CASSTPPGTSGGGSYNEQFF
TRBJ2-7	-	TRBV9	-	TGTGCCAGCAGCGTATCGGCGGACTCGAGCTACGAGCAGTACTTC	CASSVSADSSYEQYF
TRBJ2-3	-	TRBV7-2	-	TGTGCCAGCAGCCGGGGCAGGCAATATACGCAGTATTTT	CASSRGRQYTQYF
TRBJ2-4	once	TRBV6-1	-	TGTGCCAGCAGTGAGAGTTTGGGGGCCAAAAACATTCAGTACTTC	CASSESLGAKNIQYF
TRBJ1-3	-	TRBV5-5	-	TGTGCCAGCAGCTTGGCGTCCGAACTTGGAAACACCATATATTTT	CASSLASELGNTIYF
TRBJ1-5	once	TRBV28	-	TGTGCCAGCAGTTTGAGGGATAGCAATCAGCCCCAGCATTTT	CASSLRDSNQPQHF
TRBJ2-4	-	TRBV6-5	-	TGTGCCAGCAGTTACTCGATTAGGGGGTTAAACATTCAGTACTTC	CASSYSIRGLNIQYF
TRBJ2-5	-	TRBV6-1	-	TGTGCCAGCAATGCGGGGAAAGAGACCCAGTACTTC	CASNAGKETQYF
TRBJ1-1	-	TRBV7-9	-	TGTGCACACAGACCCGGTAACACTGAAGCTTTCTTT	CAHRPGNTEAFF
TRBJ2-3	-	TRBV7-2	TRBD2	TGTGCCAGCAGCCTCCGGACTAGCGGGAGGGGGCCAGATACGCAGTATTTT	CASSLRTSGRGPDTQYF
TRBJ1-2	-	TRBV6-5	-	TGTGCCAGCAGTTACCGTCTCGCCGGCTACACCTTC	CASSYRLAGYTF
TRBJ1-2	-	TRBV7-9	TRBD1	TGTGCCAGCAAGAGGGACAGGGTCGATGGCTACACCTTC	CASKRDRVDGYTF
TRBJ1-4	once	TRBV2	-	TGTGCCAGCACGGGTGGGGGAGGCGAAAAACTGTTTTTT	CASTGGGGEKLFF
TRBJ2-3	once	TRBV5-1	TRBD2	TGCGCCAGCAGCTTGGAAGGAGCGGGGGGGACAGATACGCAGTATTTT	CASSLEGAGGTDTQYF
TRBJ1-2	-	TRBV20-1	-	TGCAGTGCTAGAGTCAGATTAGGCTACACCTTC	CSARVRLGYTF
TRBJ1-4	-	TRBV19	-	TGTGCCAGTAGTATGGGACGGATGAATGAAAAACTGTTTTTT	CASSMGRMNEKLFF
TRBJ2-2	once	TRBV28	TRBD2	TGTGCCAGCAGCCCGGGACTAGCGGGATACACCGGGGAGCTGTTTTTT	CASSPGLAGYTGELFF
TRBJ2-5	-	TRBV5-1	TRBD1	TGCGCCAGCAGCTTGACGGGACAGGCCCAAGAGACCCAGTACTTC	CASSLTGQAQETQYF
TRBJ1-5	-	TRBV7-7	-	TGTGCTAGCAGCTGCCAGGATAAGAGGCAGCCCCAGCATTTT	CASSCQDKRQPQHF
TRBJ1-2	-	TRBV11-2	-	TGTGCCAGCAGCTCCAGTAGCTATGGCTACACCTTC	CASSSSSYGYTF
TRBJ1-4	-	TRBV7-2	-	TGTGCCAGCAGCTTTGCGGGGCCCAATGAAAAACTGTTTTTT	CASSFAGPNEKLFF
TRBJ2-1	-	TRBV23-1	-	TGCGCCAGAGGGGTCAATGAGCAGTTCTTC	CARGVNEQFF
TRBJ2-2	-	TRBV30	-	TGTGCCTGGAGTCCTTCGAACACCGGGGAGCTGTTTTTT	CAWSPSNTGELFF
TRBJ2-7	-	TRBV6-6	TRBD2	TGTGCCAGCGGGAGGGGAAGCTCCTACGAGCAGTACTTC	CASGRGSSYEQYF
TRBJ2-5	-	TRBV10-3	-	TGTGCCATCAGTGCGGGGCTAAACCAAGAGACCCAGTACTTC	CAISAGLNQETQYF
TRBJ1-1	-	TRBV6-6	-	TGTGCCAGCAGTTACTCAGGCCAGAAGCCTGAAGCTTTCTTT	CASSYSGQKPEAFF
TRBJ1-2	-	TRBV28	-	TGTGCCAGCCGCCGAGGGGGAGGAGGCTACACCTTC	CASRRGGGGYTF
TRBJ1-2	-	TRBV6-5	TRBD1	TGTGCCAGCAGTACGACTTCGACAGGGTCCTATGGCTACACCTTC	CASSTTSTGSYGYTF
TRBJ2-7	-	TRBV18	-	TGTGCCAGCTCACCACCCACAGGGGAGCAGTACTTC	CASSPPTGEQYF
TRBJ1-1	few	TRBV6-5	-	TGTGCCAGCAGTTGGGCATCCGCCACTGAAGCTTTCTTT	CASSWASATEAFF
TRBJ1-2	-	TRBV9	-	TGTGCCAGCAGCCCCCGGACAGCTAACTATGGCTACACCTTC	CASSPRTANYGYTF
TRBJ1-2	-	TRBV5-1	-	TGCGCCAGCAGCGGAAATACAGGTGGCGCGGGCTACACCTTC	CASSGNTGGAGYTF
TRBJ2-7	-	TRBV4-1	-	TGCGCCAGCAGCCAAGGAGGGCTGGGAGACTCCTACGAGCAGTACTTC	CASSQGGLGDSYEQYF
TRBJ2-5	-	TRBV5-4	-	TGTGCCAGCAGCTTCGGGGATCAAGAGACCCAGTACTTC	CASSFGDQETQYF
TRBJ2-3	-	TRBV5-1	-	TGCGCCAGCAGCCTAGGGGGATGGGGCACAGATACGCAGTATTTT	CASSLGGWGTDTQYF
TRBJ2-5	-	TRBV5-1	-	TGCGCCAGCAGCCCCGGGGGAGGGGGCAAGGAGACCCAGTACTTC	CASSPGGGGKETQYF
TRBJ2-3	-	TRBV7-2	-	TGTGCCAGCAGCTTAACAGATACGCAGTATTTT	CASSLTDTQYF
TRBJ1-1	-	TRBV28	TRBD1	TGTGCCAGCAGTTTCTCGACAGGGACGGCTGCTGAAGCTTTCTTT	CASSFSTGTAAEAFF
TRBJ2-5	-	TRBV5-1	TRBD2	TGCGCCAGCAGCTCGGGACTAGCGGGATTAGAGACCCAGTACTTC	CASSSGLAGLETQYF
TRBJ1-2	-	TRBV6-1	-	TGTGCCAGCAGTGACGACGGCAGACCCTATGGCTACACCTTC	CASSDDGRPYGYTF
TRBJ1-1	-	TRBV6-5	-	TGTGCCAGCACTGAAGCTTTCTTT	CASTEAFF